The 14 T cell receptor beta chains below come from one sample, sequenced in a study of blood T cells in healthy people across ages (dated by TCRdb to between 2015 and 2017). The receptor library was made with 5' RACE. The sequencing machine was an Illumina HiSeq 2500. A second roughly 7 to 12 cycle PCR used a sample-barcoded 5' primer and a J-beta primer mix. TCRdb reworked the public reads: Q25 trimming with fastp, MiXCR clone assembly, productive beta chains retained. Merged by CDR3 protein, the rows form single entries marked with the most common genes and DNA. This sample gives roughly 1 million distinct CDR3 sequences in total; approximately 25% of them show up just once. Together, the top ten hold around 0.75% of the sample. A further study also used this sample, focusing on T cells of mothers and their children.

Source material: blood. These TCRs come from a girl aged 2 to 10 in good health.

This clonotype was seen a few times. The chain uses TRBV3-1 and TRBJ2-5; D gene uncertain. CDR1 is LGHDT and CDR2 is YNNKEL in the germline V gene (reference sequence). The CDR3 totals 14 residues. Deletions cut 3 bases from V and 1 base from J, with 9 bases between. The CDR3 here is CASSHLVAQETQYF. The CDR3, as DNA: TGTGCCAGCAGCCACTTAGTTGCCCAAGAGACCCAGTACTTC.

This clonotype was recorded at least ten times. This chain joins TRBV6-5 and TRBJ2-3; 12 bases line up with TRBD2. The CDR3 has 17 amino acids. In germline, CDR1 is MNHEY, CDR2 SVGAGI. V lost 5 bases and J lost 4; bases outside the gene matches: 10. The CDR3 loop reads CASSITTSGSLADTQYF. In nucleotides, the CDR3 is TGTGCCAGCAGTATCACGACTAGCGGGAGCTTAGCAGATACGCAGTATTTT.

The chain links TRBV20-1 to TRBJ2-5; tentative D call: TRBD2 (7 bases). Matching the DNA end better, TRBJ2-7 makes the J call doubtful. The CDR3 sequence is 14 residues long. CDR1 is DFQATT, CDR2 SNEGSKA, per germline (reference sequence). CDR3 loop: CSATLRGGFHEQYF. The CDR3, as DNA: TGCAGTGCTACCCTGAGGGGGGGTTTTCACGAGCAGTACTTC.

There are many counts of this clonotype. The J gene is TRBJ1-6, the V gene TRBV4-3, with 7 nucleotides matching TRBD1. V lost 1 base, J lost 3 bases, and 0 bases stayed unmatched. The CDR3 is made up of 15 amino acids. Per germline, CDR1 LGHNA and CDR2 YSLEER. This chain's CDR3 is CASSQGTGYNSPLHF. Written as DNA, the CDR3 is TGCGCCAGCAGCCAAGGGACAGGCTATAATTCACCCCTCCACTTT.

The chain has TRBV12-3 or TRBV12-4 and TRBJ1-1, with 7 bases lining up with TRBD1. The CDR3 is made up of 15 amino acids. J was trimmed by 3 bases and V by 5 bases; bases with no gene match: 9. The chain's CDR3 is CASSPIQGLDTEAFF. The CDR3 region has the DNA TGTGCCAGCAGTCCAATACAGGGGTTGGACACTGAAGCTTTCTTT.

The genes are TRBV24-1 and TRBJ2-7; TRBD1 matches at 11 bases. The V and J ends lost 9 bases and 6 bases, in that order; junction bases with no gene match: 3. From germline, CDR1 is KGHDR and CDR2 SFDVKD. The CDR3 extends over 12 amino acids. This CDR3 reads CATGDRGGEQYF. CDR3 sequence (DNA): TGTGCCACCGGGGACAGGGGGGGCGAGCAGTACTTC.

V gene TRBV20-1 combines with J gene TRBJ2-5; 7 nucleotides align to TRBD2. J lost 1 base, V lost 1 base, and 6 bases had no gene match. CDR1 DFQATT and CDR2 SNEGSKA come from the germline V gene (reference sequence). This CDR3 spans 15 amino acids. Here the CDR3 DNA reads TGCAGTGCTAGAGGGCTAGCGGAGAGCCAAGAGACCCAGTACTTC. Its translation is CSARGLAESQETQYF.

The chain recombines TRBV7-2 with TRBJ2-5, with a tentative D call TRBD1 (6 bases). Germline V gives CDR1 SGHTA, CDR2 FQGNSA. This CDR3 region has 14 residues. V lost 7 bases to trimming and J lost 4 bases, with 16 bases between them. In DNA form, the CDR3 reads TGTGCCAGCATCAACGAAGTACAGGGAGAGACCCAGTACTTC. Amino acids: CASINEVQGETQYF.

In this sample, this clonotype turned up a few times. The V gene is TRBV11-2, the J gene TRBJ1-4, with unresolved D. This CDR3 region has 14 residues. Germline loops: CDR1 SGHAT, CDR2 FQNNGV. Trimming removed 5 bases from V and 3 bases from J, with 10 bases in between. CDR3 sequence: CASSPRGPNEKLFF. As DNA, the CDR3 is TGTGCCAGCAGCCCCAGAGGGCCTAATGAAAAACTGTTTTTT.

The CDR3 nucleotides are TGTGCCAGCAGTGCCTCAGGGTGGTACGAGCAGTACTTC. Protein product: CASSASGWYEQYF. The V and J genes are TRBV12-3 or TRBV12-4 and TRBJ2-7, with D tentatively TRBD1 (5 bases). The CDR3 consists of 13 residues. The V end lost 5 bases, the J end lost 4 bases, and 12 bases lay between the germline ends.

This clonotype was seen more than once but under ten times. This sequence joins TRBV27 and TRBJ2-7; D is perhaps TRBD1 (6 bases). The CDR3 covers 14 residues. Trimming removed 3 bases from V and 0 bases from J, with 9 bases in between. Germline V CDR1 and CDR2: MNHEY, SMNVEV (reference sequence). The CDR3 DNA reads as TGTGCCAGCAGTTTCTGGGACACCTCCTACGAGCAGTACTTC. Its protein product is CASSFWDTSYEQYF.

V and J are TRBV11-2 and TRBJ1-1; D is unclear. CDR1 SGHAT and CDR2 FQNNGV come from the germline V gene. The CDR3 sequence is 15 residues long. Trimming took off 4 bases at V and 1 base at J, with 13 bases between the two ends. The CDR3 loop reads CASSSLLTPNTEAFF. CDR3 in DNA: TGTGCCAGCAGCTCTCTTCTTACCCCGAACACTGAAGCTTTCTTT.

J is TRBJ1-1 and V is TRBV7-3; D might be TRBD1 (5 bases). Trimming left V 4 bases short and J 1 base short, with 13 bases between. CDR1 and CDR2 (germline): SGHTA, FQGTGA. The CDR3 is 15 amino acids. Here the CDR3 reads CASSSREGGNTEAFF. CDR3 nucleotides: TGTGCCAGCAGCTCCAGGGAAGGAGGGAACACTGAAGCTTTCTTT.

This clonotype was detected only a few times. The chain joins TRBV19 to TRBJ1-2, with TRBD1 as a possible D gene (5 bases). V lost 7 bases, J lost 8 bases, and 14 bases lay in between. CDR1 and CDR2 (germline): LNHDA, SQIVND (reference sequence). The CDR3 runs to 12 residues. The CDR3 is CASTFQGGGYTF. For the CDR3, the DNA is TGTGCCAGTACCTTCCAGGGAGGGGGCTACACCTTC.